A selection of T cell receptor beta chains follows, all from one sample in a study of beta chain features in type 1 diabetes. Clones were read by immunoSEQ multiplex PCR, and TCRdb kept only the in-frame ones, dropping some. This table has 200,000 to 250,000 clones, around 9.6% appearing once. Sequenced: naive CD4+ T cells from blood. Every receptor here comes from a young woman in good health. Both conserved end residues are part of each CDR3. The D gene is left open where the match is weak. Size is omitted from some rows. Given values are once, few, many or a class for expanded clones.

abundance: NA
d_gene: TRBD1
v_gene: TRBV9
j_gene: TRBJ2-1
CDR3nt: TGTGCCAGCAGCGTAGGGGACAGGGGTTACAATGAGCAGTTCTTC
CDR3aa: CASSVGDRGYNEQFF

abundance: NA
d_gene: NA
v_gene: TRBV5-6
j_gene: TRBJ1-1
CDR3nt: TGTGCCAGCAGCTTGAATTTTTGGTCCCGGGGGAACACTGAAGCTTTCTTT
CDR3aa: CASSLNFWSRGNTEAFF

abundance: NA
d_gene: TRBD1
v_gene: TRBV2
j_gene: TRBJ1-1
CDR3nt: TGTGCCAGCAGTGAGGACAGGGGGAACACTGAAGCTTTCTTT
CDR3aa: CASSEDRGNTEAFF

abundance: NA
d_gene: NA
v_gene: TRBV9
j_gene: TRBJ1-1
CDR3nt: TGTGCCAGCAGCGTAGGAGGGTGGAACACTGAAGCTTTCTTT
CDR3aa: CASSVGGWNTEAFF

abundance: few
d_gene: NA
v_gene: TRBV15
j_gene: TRBJ2-1
CDR3nt: TGTGCCACCAGCAGAGATCAGGCAGCCTACAATGAGCAGTTCTTC
CDR3aa: CATSRDQAAYNEQFF

abundance: many
d_gene: NA
v_gene: TRBV7-2
j_gene: TRBJ2-3
CDR3nt: TGTGCCAGCAGCCTGACTATGGGCACAGATACGCAGTATTTT
CDR3aa: CASSLTMGTDTQYF

abundance: few
d_gene: TRBD1
v_gene: TRBV6-5
j_gene: TRBJ2-7
CDR3nt: TGTGCCAGCACAGACAGGGGGTCCTACGAGCAGTACTTC
CDR3aa: CASTDRGSYEQYF

abundance: few
d_gene: TRBD1
v_gene: TRBV11-2
j_gene: TRBJ2-7
CDR3nt: TGTGCCAGCAGCTCTTACAGGGGCCCTCCCTACGAGCAGTACTTC
CDR3aa: CASSSYRGPPYEQYF

abundance: few
d_gene: NA
v_gene: TRBV19
j_gene: TRBJ1-2
CDR3nt: TGTGCCAGTAGTAGAGGACAGTCGGACTATGGCTACACCTTC
CDR3aa: CASSRGQSDYGYTF

abundance: few
d_gene: NA
v_gene: TRBV5-1
j_gene: TRBJ1-2
CDR3nt: TGCGCCAGCAGCTTGGGGCAGGACTATGGCTACACCTTC
CDR3aa: CASSLGQDYGYTF

abundance: NA
d_gene: NA
v_gene: TRBV30
j_gene: TRBJ1-1
CDR3nt: TGTGCCTGGAGTGAACAGGGAATCACTGAAGCTTTCTTT
CDR3aa: CAWSEQGITEAFF

abundance: NA
d_gene: TRBD2
v_gene: TRBV7-9
j_gene: TRBJ2-1
CDR3nt: TGTGCCAGCAGCTTAGGGACTAGATTGGGTGAGCAGTTCTTC
CDR3aa: CASSLGTRLGEQFF

abundance: few
d_gene: NA
v_gene: TRBV5-6
j_gene: TRBJ1-2
CDR3nt: TGTGCCAGCAGCTTGGGAGCTAACTATGGCTACACCTTC
CDR3aa: CASSLGANYGYTF

abundance: NA
d_gene: NA
v_gene: TRBV30
j_gene: TRBJ1-1
CDR3nt: TGTGCCTGGAGACATGGACAGCGCATGAACACTGAAGCTTTCTTT
CDR3aa: CAWRHGQRMNTEAFF

abundance: NA
d_gene: TRBD1
v_gene: TRBV9
j_gene: TRBJ2-7
CDR3nt: TGTGCCAGCAGCGTAGCTTGGGACAGGGCCTACGAGCAGTACTTC
CDR3aa: CASSVAWDRAYEQYF

abundance: NA
d_gene: TRBD2
v_gene: TRBV5-4
j_gene: TRBJ2-7
CDR3nt: TGTGCCAGCAGCCTTTCGGGAGGTGACTACGAGCAGTACTTC
CDR3aa: CASSLSGGDYEQYF

abundance: NA
d_gene: NA
v_gene: TRBV5-1
j_gene: TRBJ2-1
CDR3nt: TGCGCCAGCAGCTACGACAGCTACAATGAGCAGTTCTTC
CDR3aa: CASSYDSYNEQFF

abundance: few
d_gene: TRBD1
v_gene: TRBV9
j_gene: TRBJ2-2
CDR3nt: TGTGCCAGCAGGCGTACCGGGACAGACTTTTCGGCGAACACCGGGGAGCTGTTTTTT
CDR3aa: CASRRTGTDFSANTGELFF

abundance: many
d_gene: NA
v_gene: TRBV5-1
j_gene: TRBJ2-2
CDR3nt: TGCGCCAGCAGCTTCCAGGGGAACACCGGGGAGCTGTTTTTT
CDR3aa: CASSFQGNTGELFF

abundance: NA
d_gene: TRBD2
v_gene: TRBV4-2
j_gene: TRBJ2-5
CDR3nt: TGTGCCAGCAGCCAAGATCGGTCTAGCGGGGACCAAGAGACCCAGTACTTC
CDR3aa: CASSQDRSSGDQETQYF

abundance: NA
d_gene: TRBD1
v_gene: TRBV2
j_gene: TRBJ2-5
CDR3nt: TGTGCCAGCTCCCTCGACAGGGGGAGACAAGAGACCCAGTACTTC
CDR3aa: CASSLDRGRQETQYF

abundance: few
d_gene: TRBD2
v_gene: TRBV5-1
j_gene: TRBJ2-5
CDR3nt: TGCGCCAGCAGCTTGGGCGCTAGCGGAACTGGGAGAGAGACCCAGTACTTC
CDR3aa: CASSLGASGTGRETQYF

abundance: NA
d_gene: TRBD1
v_gene: TRBV4-1
j_gene: TRBJ1-2
CDR3nt: TGCGCCAGCAGCCAACACAGGGGTAATAACTATGGCTACACCTTC
CDR3aa: CASSQHRGNNYGYTF

abundance: NA
d_gene: NA
v_gene: TRBV9
j_gene: TRBJ1-6
CDR3nt: TGTGCCAGCAGCGAGTCCCCGGGAGGGCAGGATAATTCACCCCTCCACTTT
CDR3aa: CASSESPGGQDNSPLHF

abundance: few
d_gene: TRBD2
v_gene: TRBV7-9
j_gene: TRBJ2-1
CDR3nt: TGTGCCAGCAGCTCCGCTCGGGGGGGGTTCGGGAATGAGCAGTTCTTC
CDR3aa: CASSSARGGFGNEQFF

abundance: NA
d_gene: NA
v_gene: TRBV14
j_gene: TRBJ1-3
CDR3nt: TGTGCCAGCAGCCAAGTGAGGCTGAGGTCGGGAAACACCATATATTTT
CDR3aa: CASSQVRLRSGNTIYF

abundance: few
d_gene: NA
v_gene: TRBV19
j_gene: TRBJ2-3
CDR3nt: TGTGCCAGTAGTATGCAGGGGAGTAATACAGATACGCAGTATTTT
CDR3aa: CASSMQGSNTDTQYF